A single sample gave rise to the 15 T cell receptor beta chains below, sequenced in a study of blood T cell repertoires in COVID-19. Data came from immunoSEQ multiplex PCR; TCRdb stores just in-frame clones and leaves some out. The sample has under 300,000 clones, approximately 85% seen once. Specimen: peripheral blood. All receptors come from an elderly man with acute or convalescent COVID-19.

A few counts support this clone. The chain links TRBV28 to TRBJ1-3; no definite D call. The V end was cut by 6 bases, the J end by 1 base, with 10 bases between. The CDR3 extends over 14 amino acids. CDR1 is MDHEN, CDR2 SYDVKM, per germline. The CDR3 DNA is TGTGCCAGCAGGGGCAGAAAGTCTGGAAACACCATATATTTT. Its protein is CASRGRKSGNTIYF.

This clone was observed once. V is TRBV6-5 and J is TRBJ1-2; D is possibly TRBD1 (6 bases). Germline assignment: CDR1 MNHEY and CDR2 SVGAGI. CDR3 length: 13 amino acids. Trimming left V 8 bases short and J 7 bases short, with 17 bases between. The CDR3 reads CASLKSGVSGYTF. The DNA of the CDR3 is TGTGCCAGCCTAAAGTCAGGGGTGAGTGGCTACACCTTC.

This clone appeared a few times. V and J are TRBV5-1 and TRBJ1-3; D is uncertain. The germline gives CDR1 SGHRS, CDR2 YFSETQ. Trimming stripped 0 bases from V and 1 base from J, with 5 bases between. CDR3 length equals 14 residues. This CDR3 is CASSLDISGNTIYF. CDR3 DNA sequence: TGCGCCAGCAGCTTGGACATATCTGGAAACACCATATATTTT.

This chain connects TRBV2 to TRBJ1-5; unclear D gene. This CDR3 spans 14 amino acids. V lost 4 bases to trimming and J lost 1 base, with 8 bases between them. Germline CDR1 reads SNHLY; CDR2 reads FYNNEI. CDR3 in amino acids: CASSGAQSNQPQHF. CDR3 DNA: TGTGCCAGCAGTGGGGCTCAGAGCAATCAGCCCCAGCATTTT.

CDR3 DNA sequence: TGTGCCAGCAGGAGCGACAGCGGACAGGTTGGGGAGCTGTTTTTT. This codes for CASRSDSGQVGELFF. The chain employs TRBV2 and TRBJ2-2; 7 bases are shared with TRBD1. Per the germline V gene, CDR1 is SNHLY and CDR2 is FYNNEI. The CDR3 covers 15 residues. V lost 6 bases, J lost 8 bases, and 12 bases stayed unmatched.

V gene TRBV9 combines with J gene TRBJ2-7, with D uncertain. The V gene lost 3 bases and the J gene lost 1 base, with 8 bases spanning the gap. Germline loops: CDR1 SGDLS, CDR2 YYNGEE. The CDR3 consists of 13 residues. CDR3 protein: CASSATPSYEQYF. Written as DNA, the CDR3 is TGTGCCAGCAGCGCGACACCGTCCTACGAGCAGTACTTC.

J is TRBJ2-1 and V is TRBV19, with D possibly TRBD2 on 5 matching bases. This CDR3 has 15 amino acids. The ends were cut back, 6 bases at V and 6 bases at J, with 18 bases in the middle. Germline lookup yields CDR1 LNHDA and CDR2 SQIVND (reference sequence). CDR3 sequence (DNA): TGTGCCAGTAGAGACGATCTAGGAGGCTCCAATGAGCAGTTCTTC. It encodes CASRDDLGGSNEQFF.

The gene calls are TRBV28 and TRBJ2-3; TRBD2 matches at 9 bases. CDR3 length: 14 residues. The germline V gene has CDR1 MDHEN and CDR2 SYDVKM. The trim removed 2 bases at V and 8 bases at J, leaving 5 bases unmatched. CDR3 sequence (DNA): TGTGCCAGCAGTTTAACGGGCGGGAGGGCTACGCAGTATTTT. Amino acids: CASSLTGGRATQYF.

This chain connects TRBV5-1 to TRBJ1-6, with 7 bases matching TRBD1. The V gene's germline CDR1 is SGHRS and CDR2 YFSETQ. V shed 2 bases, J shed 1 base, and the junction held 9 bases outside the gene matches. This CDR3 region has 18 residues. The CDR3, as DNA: TGCGCCAGCAGCTTCCGACAGGGACCAGCATCCTATAATTCACCCCTCCACTTT. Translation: CASSFRQGPASYNSPLHF. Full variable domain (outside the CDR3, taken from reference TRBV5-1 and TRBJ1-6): KAGVTQTPRYLIKTRGQQVTLSCSPISGHRSVSWYQQTPGQGLQFLFEYFSETQRNKGNFPGRFSGRQFSNSRSEMNVSTLELGDSALYLCASSFRQGPASYNSPLHFGNGTRLTVT.

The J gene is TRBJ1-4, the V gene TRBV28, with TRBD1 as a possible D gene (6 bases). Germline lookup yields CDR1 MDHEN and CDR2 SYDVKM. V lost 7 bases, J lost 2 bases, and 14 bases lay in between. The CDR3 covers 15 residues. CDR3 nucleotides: TGTGCCAGCAAAGGGGGGGCGGTTACTAATGAAAAACTGTTTTTT. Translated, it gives CASKGGAVTNEKLFF.

The CDR3 DNA reads as TGTGCCAGCAGTTTATCCTTCATGGGGAGCTATGGCTACACCTTC. Amino acids: CASSLSFMGSYGYTF. The chain combines TRBV27 with TRBJ1-2; no firm D call. This CDR3 has 15 residues. CDR1 and CDR2 from the germline V gene are MNHEY and SMNVEV (reference sequence). Trimming removed 0 bases from V and 4 bases from J, with 12 bases in between.

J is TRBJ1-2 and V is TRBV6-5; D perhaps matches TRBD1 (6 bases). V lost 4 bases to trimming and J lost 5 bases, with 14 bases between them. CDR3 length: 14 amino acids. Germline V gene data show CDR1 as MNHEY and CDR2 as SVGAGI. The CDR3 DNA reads TGTGCCAGCAGTTCCCCGCCCGGACAGTATGGCTACACCTTC. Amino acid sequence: CASSSPPGQYGYTF.

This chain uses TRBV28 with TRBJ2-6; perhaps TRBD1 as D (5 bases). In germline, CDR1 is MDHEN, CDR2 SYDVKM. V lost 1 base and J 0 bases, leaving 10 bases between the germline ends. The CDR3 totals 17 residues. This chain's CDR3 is CASSLYQGNSGANVLTF. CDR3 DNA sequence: TGTGCCAGCAGTTTATATCAGGGCAACTCTGGGGCCAACGTCCTGACTTTC.

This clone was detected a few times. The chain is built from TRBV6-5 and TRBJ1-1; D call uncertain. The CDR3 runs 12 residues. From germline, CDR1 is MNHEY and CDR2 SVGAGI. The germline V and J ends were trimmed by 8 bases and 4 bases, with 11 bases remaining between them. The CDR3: CASGQRSTEAFF. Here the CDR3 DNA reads TGTGCCAGCGGTCAGAGGAGCACTGAAGCTTTCTTT.

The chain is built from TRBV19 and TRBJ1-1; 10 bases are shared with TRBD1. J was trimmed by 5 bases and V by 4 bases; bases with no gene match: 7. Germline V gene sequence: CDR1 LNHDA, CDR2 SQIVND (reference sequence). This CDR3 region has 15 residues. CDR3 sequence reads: CASSRDRGVGTEAFF. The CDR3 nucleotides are TGTGCCAGTAGTAGGGACAGGGGTGTGGGGACTGAAGCTTTCTTT.